The rows below give T cell receptor beta chains drawn from one sample of a study of CD8 T cells in ankylosing spondylitis. TCRdb re-called the 5' RACE reads with MiXCR, one entry per CDR3 protein. The data contain about 210,000 distinct CDR3 sequences, about 7% of them singletons. Specimen: blood, either unsorted or a sorted T cell fraction (not recorded which). The receptors here all came from a male donor with ankylosing spondylitis. Both conserved end residues are part of each CDR3. A D gene is named only where the DNA matches it firmly. The size entry is marked missing in some rows and otherwise reads once, few, many or a size class.

j_call v_call clone_size d_call cdr3_aa cdr3_nt
TRBJ2-1 TRBV24-1 - - CATSDEGYNEQFF TGTGCCACCAGTGATGAGGGCTACAATGAGCAGTTCTTC
TRBJ2-1 TRBV7-9 many TRBD2 CASSLILAGVYNEQFF TGTGCCAGCAGCTTAATTCTAGCGGGGGTTTACAATGAGCAGTTCTTC
TRBJ2-7 TRBV20-1 few TRBD2 CSTRTSNYEQYF TGCAGTACCCGGACTAGCAACTACGAGCAGTACTTC
TRBJ1-2 TRBV6-5 - - CASSYGTKFGYTF TGTGCCAGCAGTTACGGGACCAAGTTTGGCTACACCTTC
TRBJ1-6 TRBV10-3 many - CAISFQTGTSKSPLHF TGTGCCATCAGCTTCCAAACAGGGACCAGTAAATCACCCCTCCACTTT
TRBJ2-1 TRBV5-1 few - CASSLGGIPNNEQFF TGCGCCAGCAGCTTGGGCGGCATTCCAAACAATGAGCAGTTCTTC
TRBJ2-6 TRBV25-1 many - CASSERMSGANVLTF TGTGCCAGCAGTGAACGGATGTCTGGGGCCAACGTCCTGACTTTC
TRBJ2-1 TRBV12-3/TRBV12-4 many TRBD2 CASSLVILAAEQFF TGTGCCAGCAGTTTAGTCATACTAGCGGCTGAGCAGTTCTTC
TRBJ2-7 TRBV20-1 - - CSARDIGGLAYEQYF TGCAGTGCTAGAGATATTGGGGGGTTGGCCTACGAGCAGTACTTC
TRBJ2-5 TRBV7-2 many TRBD2 CASSFPAGEETQYF TGTGCCAGCAGCTTTCCAGCGGGAGAGGAGACCCAGTACTTC
TRBJ2-7 TRBV27 - TRBD2 CASSFSSGPYYYEQYF TGTGCCAGCAGTTTTTCTAGCGGACCGTACTACTACGAGCAGTACTTC
TRBJ2-1 TRBV29-1 many - CSDRGDPPGNEQFF TGCAGCGACCGAGGGGACCCCCCCGGCAATGAGCAGTTCTTC
TRBJ1-1 TRBV6-5 many - CASSSDWGRDEAFF TGTGCCAGCAGTTCTGATTGGGGGCGGGATGAAGCTTTCTTT
TRBJ2-7 TRBV20-1 few TRBD2 CSAREGLAGGYEQYF TGCAGTGCTCGAGAGGGGCTAGCGGGAGGCTACGAGCAGTACTTC
TRBJ2-2 TRBV4-2 few - CASSQVPLGTGELFF TGTGCCAGCAGCCAAGTGCCCTTAGGCACCGGGGAGCTGTTTTTT
TRBJ2-2 TRBV7-9 few - CASTPWNTGELFF TGTGCCAGCACCCCTTGGAACACCGGGGAGCTGTTTTTT
TRBJ1-5 TRBV5-6 many - CASSFWGTGQPQHF TGTGCCAGCAGCTTTTGGGGGACCGGTCAGCCCCAGCATTTT
TRBJ2-1 TRBV6-2/TRBV6-3 few TRBD2 CASSYERTSGRSYNEQFF TGTGCCAGCAGTTACGAGAGGACTAGCGGGAGGTCCTACAATGAGCAGTTCTTC
TRBJ2-3 TRBV24-1 many TRBD1 CATRPPQGDTQYF TGTGCCACCAGACCTCCACAGGGGGATACGCAGTATTTT